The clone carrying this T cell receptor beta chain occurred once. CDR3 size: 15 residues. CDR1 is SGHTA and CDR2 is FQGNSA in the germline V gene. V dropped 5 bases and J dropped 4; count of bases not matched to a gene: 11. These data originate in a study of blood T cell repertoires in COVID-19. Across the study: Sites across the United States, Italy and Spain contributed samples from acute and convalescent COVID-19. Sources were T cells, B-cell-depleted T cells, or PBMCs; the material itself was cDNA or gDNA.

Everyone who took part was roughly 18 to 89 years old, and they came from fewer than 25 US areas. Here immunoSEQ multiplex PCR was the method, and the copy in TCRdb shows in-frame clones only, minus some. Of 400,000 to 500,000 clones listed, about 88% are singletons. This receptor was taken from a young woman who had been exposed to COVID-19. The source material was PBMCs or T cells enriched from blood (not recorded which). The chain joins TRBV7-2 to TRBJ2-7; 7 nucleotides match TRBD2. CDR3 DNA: TGTGCCAGCAGCATAATCCTAGCGGAGGTTTACGAGCAGTACTTC. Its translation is CASSIILAEVYEQYF.